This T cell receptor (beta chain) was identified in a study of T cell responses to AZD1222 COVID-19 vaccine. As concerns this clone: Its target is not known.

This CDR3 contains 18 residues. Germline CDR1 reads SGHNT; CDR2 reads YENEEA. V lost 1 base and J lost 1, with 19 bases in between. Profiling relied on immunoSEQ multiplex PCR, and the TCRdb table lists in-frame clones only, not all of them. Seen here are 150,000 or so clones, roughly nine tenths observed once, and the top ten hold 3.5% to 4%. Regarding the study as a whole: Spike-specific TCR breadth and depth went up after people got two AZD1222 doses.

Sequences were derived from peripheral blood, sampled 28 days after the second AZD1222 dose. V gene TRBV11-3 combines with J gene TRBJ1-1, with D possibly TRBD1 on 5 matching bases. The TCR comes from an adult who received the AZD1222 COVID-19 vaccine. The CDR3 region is CASSLGTPGPRKNTEAFF. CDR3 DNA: TGTGCCAGCAGCTTAGGGACGCCGGGACCTCGGAAGAACACTGAAGCTTTCTTT. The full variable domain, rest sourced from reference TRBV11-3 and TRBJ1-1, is EAGVVQSPRYKIIEKKQPVAFWCNPISGHNTLYWYLQNLGQGPELLIRYENEEAVDDSQLPKDRFSAERLKGVDSTLKIQPAELGDSAVYLCASSLGTPGPRKNTEAFFGQGTRLTVV.